The rows below give T cell receptor beta chains drawn from one sample of a study of patients and donors after allogeneic stem cell transplantation. In TCRdb, the RT-PCR reads were re-called with MiXCR into one record per CDR3 protein. Among about 230,000 distinct CDR3 sequences listed, about 14% were seen once. Source material: blood, either unsorted or a sorted T cell fraction (not recorded which). These receptors all come from a human donor who was either an allogeneic HSCT recipient or a stem cell or donor lymphocyte infusion donor (not recorded which). It is not recorded whose cells these are; they may come from a transplant donor. The CDR3 runs from the conserved cysteine through the conserved F or W. Expanded clones are given a class, and other clones once, few, many or no size at all.

V gene: TRBV25-1; clone size: many; J gene: TRBJ1-6; CDR3 protein: CASSEAGTAYNSPLHF
V gene: TRBV19; clone size: NA; J gene: TRBJ1-4; CDR3 protein: CASSTRDRGPATNEKLFF
V gene: TRBV20-1; clone size: few; J gene: TRBJ1-6; CDR3 protein: CSAREGGGGGSPLHF
V gene: TRBV5-5; clone size: many; J gene: TRBJ2-7; CDR3 protein: CASSPRLAGEDEQYF
V gene: TRBV27; clone size: NA; J gene: TRBJ2-7; CDR3 protein: CASSLTSGQYHF
V gene: TRBV18; clone size: many; J gene: TRBJ1-5; CDR3 protein: CASSPSGLRQPQHF
V gene: TRBV5-6; clone size: many; J gene: TRBJ2-5; CDR3 protein: CASIRQGQETQYF
V gene: TRBV30; clone size: few; J gene: TRBJ2-2; CDR3 protein: CAWIPVWGTGELFF
V gene: TRBV9; clone size: NA; J gene: TRBJ2-1; CDR3 protein: CASSVSQGAGNEQFF
V gene: TRBV24-1; clone size: few; J gene: TRBJ2-5; CDR3 protein: CATSAPVSGAGETQYF
V gene: TRBV27; clone size: NA; J gene: TRBJ2-3; CDR3 protein: CASSELRLSTDTQYF
V gene: TRBV4-3; clone size: many; J gene: TRBJ1-3; CDR3 protein: CASSQDVGSSSGNTIYF
V gene: TRBV7-2; clone size: few; J gene: TRBJ2-4; CDR3 protein: CASSNTDIQYF
V gene: TRBV9; clone size: few; J gene: TRBJ2-3; CDR3 protein: CASSVAPGDTDTQYF
V gene: TRBV6-1; clone size: NA; J gene: TRBJ2-2; CDR3 protein: CASRQDLYTGELFF
V gene: TRBV12-3/TRBV12-4; clone size: few; J gene: TRBJ1-1; CDR3 protein: CASSPGQGAQNTEAFF